This T cell receptor (beta chain) stems from a study of CD8+CD57+ T cells in acquired aplastic anemia. Study observations and caveats: Researchers report that twenty-nine CD8+ CDR3 sequences appeared in both patients and controls.

The V and J ends lost 4 bases and 1 base respectively, with 8 bases between them. This CDR3 has 13 residues. Germline values: CDR1 SGHRS, CDR2 YFSETQ. For CDR3 and TCR beta VDJ profiling, genomic DNA was the template used. TCRdb reprocessed the reads with MiXCR, giving one entry per CDR3 protein. Of 75,000 to 80,000 distinct CDR3 sequences in the sample, roughly 70% were seen once. Patients chosen for sequencing had CD8+CD57+ cells that had expanded, as shown by flow cytometry. Notes on this clonotype: Its target is unknown.

The rearrangement joins TRBV5-1 to TRBJ1-2; the D is unclear. The specimen was sorted CD4+, CD8+, or CD8+CD57+ T cells (not recorded which) from PBMCs. The clonotype originates from a human donor with aplastic anemia. CDR3 in amino acids: CASSTTVNYGYTF. The CDR3 DNA is TGCGCCAGCAGCACTACTGTTAACTATGGCTACACCTTC.